This paragraph covers one T cell receptor beta chain sequence. The protocol was immunoSEQ multiplex PCR, while the TCRdb copy is restricted to in-frame clones and leaves out a portion. Of around 250,000 clones in the sample, about nine tenths were seen once. The sample comes from a study of blood T cell repertoires in COVID-19. The sequence derives from a human donor in a cohort exposed to, infected with or recovered from COVID-19 (not recorded which). The donor label of this sample is uncertain. The sequenced material came from PBMCs or T cells enriched from blood (not recorded which).

The CDR3 DNA is TGCGCCAGCAGTTCTGGGCCCACTAATGAGCAGTTCTTC. This codes for CASSSGPTNEQFF. This chain joins TRBV10-1 and TRBJ2-1, with D uncertain. Trimming shortened V by 5 bases and J by 7 bases, and 12 bases separated the two germline ends. The CDR3 has 13 amino acids. Germline loops: CDR1 WNHNN, CDR2 SYGVQD (reference sequence).